This T cell receptor (beta chain) was observed in a study of T cells after yellow fever vaccination. Across the whole study: Fractions of limited cellularity were prepared by means of SMART-Seq v4 Ultra Low Input.

Study-wide results and caveats: Faster peaking, at day 5 versus 15, marked a secondary response that was weaker. Most primary-vaccination clones reappeared after the booster (less than 98% CD4, around 88% CD8).

Concerning this clonotype itself: Antigen: not known.

Germline V gene data show CDR1 as MDHEN and CDR2 as SYDVKM. V lost 3 bases to trimming and J lost 4 bases, with 11 bases between them. The CDR3 length is 14 residues. TCRdb re-analysed the 5' RACE reads in MiXCR, keeping a single row per CDR3 protein. The table has about 510,000 distinct CDR3 sequences, 20% to 25% seen once. The source was PBMCs, collected less than 25 days after the first yellow fever vaccination. The TCR comes from a man aged 18 to 29 who received the YFV17D yellow fever vaccine. The rearrangement joins TRBV28 to TRBJ2-3; weak D call: TRBD2 (7 bases). Here the CDR3 reads CASSFEGGSDTQYF. The CDR3, as DNA: TGTGCCAGCAGTTTCGAGGGGGGGTCAGATACGCAGTATTTT. Combining the CDR3 with reference TRBV28 and TRBJ2-3 gives the whole variable domain DVKVTQSSRYLVKRTGEKVFLECVQDMDHENMFWYRQDPGLGLRLIYFSYDVKMKEKGDIPEGYSVSREKKERFSLILESASTNQTSMYLCASSFEGGSDTQYFGPGTRLTVL.